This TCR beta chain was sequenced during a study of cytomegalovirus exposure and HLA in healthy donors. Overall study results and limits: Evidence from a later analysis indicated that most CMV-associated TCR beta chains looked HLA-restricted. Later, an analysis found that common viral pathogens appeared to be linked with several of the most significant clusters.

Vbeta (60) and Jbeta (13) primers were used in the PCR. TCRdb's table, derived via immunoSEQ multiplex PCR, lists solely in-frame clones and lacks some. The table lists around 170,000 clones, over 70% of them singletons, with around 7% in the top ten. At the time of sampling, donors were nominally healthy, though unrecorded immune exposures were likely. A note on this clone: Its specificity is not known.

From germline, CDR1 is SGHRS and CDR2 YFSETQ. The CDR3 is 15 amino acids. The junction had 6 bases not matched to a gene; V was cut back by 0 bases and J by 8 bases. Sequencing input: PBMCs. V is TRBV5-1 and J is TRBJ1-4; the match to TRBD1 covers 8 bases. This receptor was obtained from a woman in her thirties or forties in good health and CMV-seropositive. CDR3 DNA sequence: TGCGCCAGCAGCTTGGGACAGGGGCGGAACGAAAAACTGTTTTTT. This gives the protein CASSLGQGRNEKLFF.